These T cell receptor beta chains were read from a single sample in a study of identical twins. TCRdb used MiXCR to reprocess the 5' RACE reads, holding one entry per CDR3 protein. This table has some 1,700,000 distinct CDR3 sequences, under 35% appearing once. The sample consisted of cord blood. These receptors all stem from a newborn girl in good health. The CDR3 runs from the conserved cysteine through the conserved F or W. The order of the fields is D gene, V gene, clone size, J gene, CDR3 DNA, CDR3 protein. A D gene is named only where the DNA matches it firmly. Not every row has a clone size; where given, it reads once, few, many or a size class.

NA	TRBV3-1	NA	TRBJ2-3	TGTGCCAGCAGCCAAGAGACTAGGATAACCACAGATACGCAGTATTTT	CASSQETRITTDTQYF
NA	TRBV30	NA	TRBJ2-3	TGTGCCTGGAGTGTATCGCCCACTCCCACAGATACGCAGTATTTT	CAWSVSPTPTDTQYF
TRBD2	TRBV4-2	few	TRBJ2-3	TGTGCCAGCAGCCAACCCGGGACTAGCGGGACAGATACGCAGTATTTT	CASSQPGTSGTDTQYF
TRBD1	TRBV20-1	few	TRBJ1-6	TGCAGTGCTAGAGAATCTATGGACAGGGGTAATTCACCCCTCCACTTT	CSARESMDRGNSPLHF
TRBD1	TRBV7-9	few	TRBJ1-2	TGTGCCAGCAGCTCGACAGGGGTCTACTATGGCTACACCTTC	CASSSTGVYYGYTF
NA	TRBV23-1	NA	TRBJ2-4	TGCGCCAGCATACAGCTAGCCAAAAACATTCAGTACTTC	CASIQLAKNIQYF
NA	TRBV4-2	few	TRBJ2-3	TGTGCCAGCAGCCACCCCGTGGGGAGCACAGATACGCAGTATTTT	CASSHPVGSTDTQYF
NA	TRBV11-2	NA	TRBJ2-7	TGTGCCAGCAGCCCCAGTGGGGTGAGCTACGAGCAGTACTTC	CASSPSGVSYEQYF
NA	TRBV27	few	TRBJ1-1	TGTGCCAGCAGTCCTTTTTGGGGGACTGAAGCTTTCTTT	CASSPFWGTEAFF
NA	TRBV6-6	NA	TRBJ1-1	TGTGCCAGCAGTTACCTAGGGAAGAACACTGAAGCTTTCTTT	CASSYLGKNTEAFF
NA	TRBV10-2	NA	TRBJ2-7	TGCGCCAGCGTAGGTGATGGGAGCTACGAGCAGTACTTC	CASVGDGSYEQYF
NA	TRBV5-6	NA	TRBJ1-1	TGTGCCAGCAGCTTCGGCAGGGCGAACGCTGAAGCTTTCTTT	CASSFGRANAEAFF
NA	TRBV29-1	NA	TRBJ2-5	TGCAGCGTTGATCGCAGCCAAGAGACCCAGTACTTC	CSVDRSQETQYF